The following is a TCR beta chain sequence with its context. It has no known antigen specificity. Base quality data are lacking; no much larger clone is found one base away. Whole blood was collected in K2EDTA tubes by collaborating institutions according to the institutions' own protocols. For TCRbeta analysis, collaborator samples were shipped as frozen whole blood, as isolated PBMCs, or as DNA extracted from either sample type. This entry comes from a study of blood T cell repertoires in COVID-19 (dated by TCRdb to about 2020). About the full investigation: Samples from collaborators originated in the United States, Italy and Spain and spanned both the acute and convalescent phases of COVID-19. A de-identified subject ID, COVID-19 status, age in years and sex were almost always included in the sample metadata. The samples were drawn from two sources: the first 160 participants of the ongoing ImmuneRACE study, and over 1,000 subjects contributed by 6 global collaborators. Where available, HLA class I and class II types were obtained from metadata supplied by the sample provider rather than from assay-based typing. Deeply sampled blood TCRbeta repertoires from subjects exposed to, actively infected with, or recovered from COVID-19 were included in the dataset. The repertoires were made available in a free public database intended to serve as a resource for research on the immune response to SARS-CoV-2. The material from the prospective study consisted of cDNA or gDNA derived from T cells, B-cell-depleted T cells, or PBMCs. The paper as a whole reports these results and caveats: Clinical and demographic metadata were provided uncurated, with the amount varying by source and participant.

From a lookup of the germline V gene, CDR1 and CDR2 are SQVTM and ANQGSEA. From the cysteine through the phenylalanine, the CDR3 covers 14 amino acids. Only the CDR3 part of the read is kept: 42 bases, read in frame from the first base. The junction carries 10 bases between V and J, which are trimmed by 4 bases and 0 bases respectively. The immunoSEQ Assay, a bias-controlled multiplex PCR, was used to amplify TCRbeta CDR3 regions from genomic DNA. The source study handled its data this way. Within the assay, amplification of reference gene primers was used to estimate how many nucleated cells each sample contained. Sequence reads were collapsed and filtered to measure the absolute abundance of every unique TCRbeta CDR3 rearrangement. For each sample, productive Simpson clonality was calculated by taking the square root of Simpson's diversity index across productive rearrangements. The table was pulled from immuneACCESS by TCRdb, which kept in-frame rearrangements only. Such tables lose some clones; where checked, under half of the loss comes from unresolved V genes, and the rest has no known cause. V, J and clone size were drawn from that table, and D and trimming were deduced from the DNA. The sample table lists 180,000 or so clones, approximately 80% of them with a count of one. The ten largest clones capture around 8.9% of the sample.

The chain is made from TRBV29-1 and TRBJ1-5; no confident D gene assignment can be made. The clonotype originates from a woman in her 50s with active or convalescent COVID-19. Material for sequencing was peripheral blood. DNA sequence: TGCAGCGTTGTGGAGGGAAATAGCAATCAGCCCCAGCATTTT. Translated, it reads CSVVEGNSNQPQHF.